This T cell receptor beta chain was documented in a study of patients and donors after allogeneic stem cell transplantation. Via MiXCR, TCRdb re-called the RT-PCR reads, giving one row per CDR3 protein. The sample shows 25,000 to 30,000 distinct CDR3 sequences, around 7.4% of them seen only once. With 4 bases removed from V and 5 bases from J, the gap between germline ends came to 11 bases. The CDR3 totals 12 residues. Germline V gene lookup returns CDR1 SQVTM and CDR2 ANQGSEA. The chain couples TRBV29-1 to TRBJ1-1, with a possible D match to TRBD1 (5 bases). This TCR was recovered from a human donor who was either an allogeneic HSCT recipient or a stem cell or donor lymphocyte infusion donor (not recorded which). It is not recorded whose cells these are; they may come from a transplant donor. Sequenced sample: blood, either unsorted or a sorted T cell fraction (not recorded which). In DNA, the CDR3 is TGCAGCGTTGTGGCAGGGCGAACTGAAGCTTTCTTT. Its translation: CSVVAGRTEAFF.